This is a list of T cell receptor beta chains from one sample in a study of human T cells and chemical hapten exposure. TCRdb passed the RACE reads through MiXCR, listing each CDR3 protein once. This table holds about 81,000 distinct CDR3 sequences, roughly 10% found once. This sample comprised whole blood, obtained in connection with sensitization to the hapten diphenylcyclopropenone (DPC). The receptor set was obtained from a woman aged 25 to 39 with alopecia areata. Some clones in this sample may be carry-over from other donors' samples. CDR3s include the opening cysteine and the closing phenylalanine or tryptophan. The order of the fields is clone size, V gene, J gene, D gene, CDR3 DNA, CDR3 protein. The D gene is left open where the match is weak. Where a row states a size, it is once, few, many or the class of an expanded clone; other rows omit it.

size: NA
V: TRBV20-1
J: TRBJ1-5
D: TRBD1
DNA: TGCAGTGCTAGGGGGGACAGCGATAATCAGCCCCAGCATTTT
CDR3: CSARGDSDNQPQHF

size: NA
V: TRBV28
J: TRBJ1-1
D: NA
DNA: TGTGCCAGCACCCAACTCCGGGACGAAGCTTTCTTT
CDR3: CASTQLRDEAFF

size: many
V: TRBV9
J: TRBJ1-4
D: NA
DNA: TGTGCCAGCAGCGTAGACGTTTCCGGGAAAGGGCTGTTTTTT
CDR3: CASSVDVSGKGLFF

size: few
V: TRBV25-1
J: TRBJ2-3
D: NA
DNA: TGTGCCAGCAGTCTGGCGATCACTCCGAAAGGGGATACGCAGTATTTT
CDR3: CASSLAITPKGDTQYF

size: many
V: TRBV12-3/TRBV12-4
J: TRBJ2-5
D: NA
DNA: TGTGCCAGCAGTTTATTTCCTCGTGGAACGGGCGGCGAGACCCAGCACTTC
CDR3: CASSLFPRGTGGETQHF

size: many
V: TRBV5-1
J: TRBJ2-5
D: NA
DNA: TGCGCCAGCAGCTTGGCCAACGGGGCCATGGAGACCCAGTACTTC
CDR3: CASSLANGAMETQYF

size: NA
V: TRBV7-9
J: TRBJ1-4
D: NA
DNA: TGTGCCAGCAGCCCACTGGGTACTGAAAAACTGTTTTTT
CDR3: CASSPLGTEKLFF

size: NA
V: TRBV4-1
J: TRBJ2-7
D: NA
DNA: TGCGCCAGCAGCCCCGCGCCCCCCTACGAGCAGTACTTC
CDR3: CASSPAPPYEQYF

size: many
V: TRBV4-1
J: TRBJ2-1
D: NA
DNA: TGCGCCAGCAGCCAAGATGAGTACAGATACAATGAGCAGTTCTTC
CDR3: CASSQDEYRYNEQFF

size: many
V: TRBV6-5
J: TRBJ2-2
D: TRBD2
DNA: TGTGCCAGCAGTTCTCTCTCGCGGGGGACGAACACCGGGGAGCTGTTTTTT
CDR3: CASSSLSRGTNTGELFF

size: many
V: TRBV7-3
J: TRBJ2-2
D: TRBD2
DNA: TGTGCCAGCAGCTCCGGGACTAGCGGGAACACCGGGGAGCTGTTTTTT
CDR3: CASSSGTSGNTGELFF

size: few
V: TRBV20-1
J: TRBJ2-5
D: NA
DNA: TGCAGTGCTAGTAGGCCACCTCCCCAGTACTTC
CDR3: CSASRPPPQYF

size: many
V: TRBV7-2
J: TRBJ2-3
D: TRBD2
DNA: TGTGCCAGCAGCAAGTTCTTAGCGGGAGCAGATACGCAGTATTTT
CDR3: CASSKFLAGADTQYF

size: many
V: TRBV18
J: TRBJ1-4
D: NA
DNA: TGTGCCAGCTCACCTTTTCTGGGGGACGCAACTAATGAAAAACTGTTTTTT
CDR3: CASSPFLGDATNEKLFF

size: few
V: TRBV20-1
J: TRBJ1-5
D: NA
DNA: TGCAGTGTTTCTCCACCTTTGAGCAATCAGCCCCAGCATTTT
CDR3: CSVSPPLSNQPQHF

size: many
V: TRBV19
J: TRBJ1-5
D: NA
DNA: TGTGCCAGTAAATTAGCAGGGGATAGACAGCCCCAGCATTTT
CDR3: CASKLAGDRQPQHF